The 5 T cell receptor beta chains below all came from one sample that was sequenced in a study of blood T cell repertoires in COVID-19. Using immunoSEQ multiplex PCR, the repertoire was profiled, and TCRdb retains in-frame clones only, with some absent. The sample records approximately 90,000 clones, roughly nine tenths being singletons. The sequencing input was peripheral blood. Receptors originate from a man aged 55 to 70 with acute or convalescent COVID-19.

In its sample, this clone was seen once. This chain joins TRBV6-5 and TRBJ1-3; D uncertain. V lost 3 bases, J lost 0 bases, and 12 bases lay in between. Germline V gene data show CDR1 as MNHEY and CDR2 as SVGAGI. The CDR3 has 16 residues. The CDR3 coding sequence is TGTGCCAGCAGTTATGCATACGAGTACTCTGGAAACACCATATATTTT. Residues: CASSYAYEYSGNTIYF.

The V gene is TRBV29-1, the J gene TRBJ1-2, with 7 bases fitting TRBD1. The germline V gene has CDR1 SQVTM and CDR2 ANQGSEA. The CDR3 has 15 residues. Trimming at V came to 2 bases and at J to 5 bases, leaving 11 bases not matched to a gene. The chain's CDR3 is CSVEPNEGQQYGYTF. The CDR3, as DNA: TGCAGCGTTGAACCGAACGAGGGACAGCAATATGGCTACACCTTC.

The gene calls are TRBV18 and TRBJ1-1; D remains ambiguous. CDR3 length: 16 residues. Germline CDR1 reads KGHSH; CDR2 reads LQKENI. V gave up 2 bases and J gave up 1 base, with 14 bases separating them. The CDR3 DNA follows: TGTGCCAGCTCACCATCTTTGTCACGTAGGAACACTGAAGCTTTCTTT. Amino acid sequence: CASSPSLSRRNTEAFF.

The chain has TRBV6-5 and TRBJ1-5, with 7 bases identical to TRBD1. The V gene's germline CDR1 is MNHEY and CDR2 SVGAGI. With 2 bases clipped from V and 3 bases from J, the junction kept 4 bases outside the gene matches. The CDR3 runs 15 residues. CDR3 amino acids: CASSYGQGVNQPQHF. In nucleotides, the CDR3 is TGTGCCAGCAGTTACGGCCAGGGGGTCAATCAGCCCCAGCATTTT.

This chain links TRBV29-1 with TRBJ1-4; D unclear. This CDR3 is built from 14 residues. Germline lookup yields CDR1 SQVTM and CDR2 ANQGSEA. V gave up 8 bases and J gave up 5 bases, with 18 bases separating them. Here the CDR3 reads CSYEGGYGNEKLFF. The CDR3 nucleotides are TGCAGCTACGAGGGAGGGTACGGAAATGAAAAACTGTTTTTT.